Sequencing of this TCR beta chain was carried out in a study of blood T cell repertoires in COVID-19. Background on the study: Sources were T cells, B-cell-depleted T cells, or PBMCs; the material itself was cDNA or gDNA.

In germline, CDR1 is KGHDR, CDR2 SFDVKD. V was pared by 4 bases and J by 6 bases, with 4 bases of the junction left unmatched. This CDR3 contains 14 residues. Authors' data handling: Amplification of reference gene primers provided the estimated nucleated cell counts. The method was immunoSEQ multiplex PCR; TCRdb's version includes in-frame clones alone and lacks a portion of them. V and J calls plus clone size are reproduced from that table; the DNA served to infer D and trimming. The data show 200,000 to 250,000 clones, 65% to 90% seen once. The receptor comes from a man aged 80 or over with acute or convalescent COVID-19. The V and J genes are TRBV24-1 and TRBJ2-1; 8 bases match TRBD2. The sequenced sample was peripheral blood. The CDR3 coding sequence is TGTGCCACCAGTGACCTAGCGGGCTTCAATGAGCAGTTCTTC. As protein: CATSDLAGFNEQFF.